The rows below give T cell receptor beta chains drawn from one sample of a study of shared clonotypes between healthy human individuals. Clones were read by immunoSEQ multiplex PCR, and TCRdb kept only the in-frame ones, dropping some. The repertoire includes over 2 million clones, 80% to 95% of them detected once, and 0.3% to 0.4% sits in the top ten. The specimen sequenced was naive CD4+ T cells from PBMCs. The origin of the receptors is a man younger than 30 in good health. Some clones in this sample may be carry-over from other donors' samples. Both conserved end residues are part of each CDR3. The order of the fields is J gene, D gene, clone size, V gene, CDR3 DNA, CDR3 protein. A D gene is named only where the DNA matches it firmly. Clone size appears in some rows only: once, few, many, or a class for an expanded clone.

>TRBJ1-1|.|.|TRBV7-9
TGTGCCAGCCGGAACACGAACACTGAAGCTTTCTTT
CASRNTNTEAFF
>TRBJ2-5|TRBD2|.|TRBV9
TGTGCCAGCAGCCCCGCCCCCCAGTATTCCGGGAGGGAGACCCAGTACTTC
CASSPAPQYSGRETQYF
>TRBJ2-3|.|.|TRBV7-6
TGTGCCAGCAGTTACCGACCCCTTTTTCCCTCAGCAGATACGCAGTATTTT
CASSYRPLFPSADTQYF
>TRBJ2-1|TRBD2|once|TRBV7-3
TGTGCCAGCAGCTTCGGGACTAGCGGGGGTTACAATGAGCAGTTCTTC
CASSFGTSGGYNEQFF
>TRBJ1-6|TRBD1|.|TRBV2
TGTGCCAGCAGTGATACAGGGGGAGGAAATTCACCCCTCCACTTT
CASSDTGGGNSPLHF
>TRBJ1-1|.|.|TRBV7-2
TGTGCCAGCAGCGCGGACCGCCGAATGAACACTGAAGCTTTCTTT
CASSADRRMNTEAFF
>TRBJ1-1|.|.|TRBV29-1
TGCAGCGTTGAGAAGGAAGCTTTCTTT
CSVEKEAFF
>TRBJ1-2|.|.|TRBV7-2
TGTGCCCAACGGGTCGAGCGGATGGATGGCTACACCTTC
CAQRVERMDGYTF
>TRBJ2-6|.|.|TRBV27
TGTGCCAGCAGTCCCCGGCAGGGCGCTAATACTGGGGCCAACGTCCTGACTTTC
CASSPRQGANTGANVLTF
>TRBJ1-2|TRBD1|once|TRBV5-4
TGTGCCAGCAGCTTGGGGACAGGGTCCGGGCCCTCCCCCCTATATGGCTACACCTTC
CASSLGTGSGPSPLYGYTF
>TRBJ1-1|.|few|TRBV5-6
TGTGCCAGCAGCTTGGCGACTGAAGCTTTCTTT
CASSLATEAFF
>TRBJ2-3|.|.|TRBV6-5
TGTGCCAGCAGGCAGAATACCCCCCAAGATTATACGCAGTATTTT
CASRQNTPQDYTQYF
>TRBJ1-2|.|.|TRBV7-3
TGTGCCAGCAGCCAACAGGGAAACTATGGCTACACCTTC
CASSQQGNYGYTF
>TRBJ1-5|.|.|TRBV28
TGTGCCAGCAGTTTCCTGGACAGAAATCAGCCCCAGCATTTT
CASSFLDRNQPQHF
>TRBJ2-7|.|.|TRBV7-2
TGTGCCAGCAGCTTAGGCCGGTACACCCACGAGCAGTACTTC
CASSLGRYTHEQYF
>TRBJ1-1|.|.|TRBV19
TGTGCCAGTAGTATTCGAGACCGCCATGAAGCTTTCTTT
CASSIRDRHEAFF
>TRBJ2-3|TRBD1|.|TRBV7-2
TGTGCCAGCAGTCATGGGACAGGGGGCAGGGATACGCAGTATTTT
CASSHGTGGRDTQYF
>TRBJ2-7|.|.|TRBV18
TGTGCCAGCTCACCAAGTTCCGAGGGAAGAGAGCAGTACTTC
CASSPSSEGREQYF
>TRBJ2-2|.|.|TRBV28
TGTGCCAGCGAGAAAACGAACACCGGGGAGCTGTTTTTT
CASEKTNTGELFF
>TRBJ2-1|.|.|TRBV12-2
TGTGCAAGTCGCTTAGGGGGACTAGCGGACAATGAGCAGTTCTTC
CASRLGGLADNEQFF
>TRBJ2-7|.|.|TRBV30
TGTGCCTGGAGCCCCCTGGGGAGAACTTACGAGCAGTACTTC
CAWSPLGRTYEQYF
>TRBJ1-2|.|.|TRBV15
TGTGCCACCAGCAGAGATGTCGGACCCTATGGCTACACCTTC
CATSRDVGPYGYTF
>TRBJ1-2|.|.|TRBV18
TGTGCCAGCTCACCAGAGTCAGGGATCGGGCGTGGCTACACCTTC
CASSPESGIGRGYTF
>TRBJ1-1|TRBD1|.|TRBV2
TGTGCCAGCAGTGCCAGGGGGGGTACAGGGATGAACACTGAAGCTTTCTTT
CASSARGGTGMNTEAFF
>TRBJ2-2|TRBD2|.|TRBV18
TGTGCCAGCTCACTCCGACTAGCGGGAGAGACGAACACCGGGGAGCTGTTTTTT
CASSLRLAGETNTGELFF
>TRBJ2-7|.|.|TRBV5-1
TGCGCCAGCAGCTTTGACGGCTACGAGCAGTACTTC
CASSFDGYEQYF
>TRBJ2-2|.|few|TRBV11-2
TGTGCCAGCAGGGGTGGAAACCTGAACACCGGGGAGCTGTTTTTT
CASRGGNLNTGELFF
>TRBJ1-4|TRBD1|.|TRBV2
TGTGCCAGCAGATTGTACCCGGGACAGGGCTTGATTGCTAATGAAAAACTGTTTTTT
CASRLYPGQGLIANEKLFF